The 7 T cell receptor beta chains presented below share a single source sample, sequenced in a study of early T cells in non-severe SARS-CoV-2 infection. TCRdb re-called the 5' RACE reads with MiXCR, one entry per CDR3 protein. In the table there are under 50,000 distinct CDR3 sequences, roughly 4% of which are singletons. The sequenced sample was whole blood. The source is an adult who was a healthcare worker with PCR-confirmed SARS-CoV-2 infection or an uninfected control (not recorded which).

The chain links TRBV5-4 to TRBJ1-2, with 8 bases matching TRBD1. V shed 4 bases and J 8 bases; nucleotides not matched to a gene: 13. The CDR3 is 15 residues long. Per the germline V gene, CDR1 is SGHNT and CDR2 is YYREEE (reference sequence). The chain's CDR3 is CASSTGQGSRLGYTF. CDR3 DNA sequence: TGTGCCAGCAGCACCGGACAGGGATCACGCCTCGGCTACACCTTC. The variable domain in full, with the rest retrieved from reference TRBV5-4 and TRBJ1-2, is ETGVTQSPTHLIKTRGQQVTLRCSSQSGHNTVSWYQQALGQGPQFIFQYYREEENGRGNFPPRFSGLQFPNYSSELNVNALELDDSALYLCASSTGQGSRLGYTFGSGTRLTVV.

The V and J genes are TRBV10-3 and TRBJ2-5, with TRBD2 identical over 8 bases. Trimming at V came to 3 bases and at J to 0 bases, leaving 0 bases not matched to a gene. This CDR3 has 14 residues. Germline CDR1 and CDR2: ENHRY and SYGVKD. CDR3 nucleotide sequence: TGTGCCATCAGTGAACTAGCGGACCAAGAGACCCAGTACTTC. Protein: CAISELADQETQYF.

This clonotype was found many times. The genes are TRBV29-1 and TRBJ1-1; 9 bases agree with TRBD1. This CDR3 region has 13 residues. V was clipped by 4 bases and J by 3 bases; unmatched bases: 3. In germline, CDR1 is SQVTM, CDR2 ANQGSEA. CDR3 sequence (DNA): TGCAGCGTTGCGGACAGGGGATACACTGAAGCTTTCTTT. Its protein is CSVADRGYTEAFF.

This clonotype was recorded at least ten times. This chain connects TRBV7-3 to TRBJ2-3; 7 nucleotides align to TRBD1. V shed 5 bases, J shed 1 base, and the junction held 6 bases outside the gene matches. This CDR3 comprises 15 residues. Germline loops: CDR1 SGHTA, CDR2 FQGTGA. The CDR3 loop is CASSTRTGRTDTQYF. The CDR3 nucleotides are TGTGCCAGCAGCACTAGGACAGGCCGCACAGATACGCAGTATTTT.

The sample holds many counts of this clonotype. This chain uses TRBV5-4 with TRBJ2-3; D is unclear. V was cut by 1 base and J by 0 bases, with 12 bases left in between. The CDR3 sequence is 16 residues long. Germline V lookup: CDR1 SGHNT, CDR2 YYREEE (reference sequence). DNA of the CDR3: TGTGCCAGCAGCTTGAATGCCCAATCTAGCACAGATACGCAGTATTTT. This gives the protein CASSLNAQSSTDTQYF. Using reference TRBV5-4 and TRBJ2-3 for the parts outside the CDR3, the full variable domain is ETGVTQSPTHLIKTRGQQVTLRCSSQSGHNTVSWYQQALGQGPQFIFQYYREEENGRGNFPPRFSGLQFPNYSSELNVNALELDDSALYLCASSLNAQSSTDTQYFGPGTRLTVL.

This clonotype was counted between two and nine times. V and J are TRBV18 and TRBJ2-2, with D possibly being TRBD1 (5 bases). Trimming removed 3 bases at V and 6 bases at J, with 17 bases between. The CDR3 loop spans 16 amino acids. CDR1 is KGHSH and CDR2 is LQKENI in the germline V gene. The CDR3 nucleotides read TGTGCCAGCTCACCCCTCCGAAGGGTAGGGGCCGGGGAGCTGTTTTTT. As protein: CASSPLRRVGAGELFF. The full variable domain, completed using reference TRBV18 and TRBJ2-2, is NAGVMQNPRHLVRRRGQEARLRCSPMKGHSHVYWYRQLPEEGLKFMVYLQKENIIDESGMPKERFSAEFPKEGPSILRIQQVVRGDSAAYFCASSPLRRVGAGELFFGEGSRLTVL.

This clonotype was counted ten times or more. This chain links TRBV10-3 with TRBJ2-3; 9 bases map to TRBD1. The CDR3 sequence is 16 residues long. After removal of 3 bases from V and 4 bases from J, the junction contained 8 bases not matched to a gene. From germline, CDR1 is ENHRY and CDR2 SYGVKD. The DNA for the CDR3 is TGTGCCATCAGTGATTCGGGACAGGGAAAGGCAGATACGCAGTATTTT. As protein: CAISDSGQGKADTQYF.